The 8 T cell receptor beta chains reported below all come from one sample, sequenced in a study of cytomegalovirus exposure and HLA in healthy donors. 13 Jbeta primers and 60 Vbeta primers were used for the PCR. Here immunoSEQ multiplex PCR was the method, and the copy in TCRdb shows in-frame clones only, minus some. This table has roughly 200,000 clones, approximately 80% appearing once. Specimen: PBMCs. These receptors were obtained from a boy aged 10-17 years in good health and CMV-seronegative.

This chain joins TRBV12-5 and TRBJ2-2; D is possibly TRBD1 (6 bases). The CDR3 contains 12 residues. Germline values: CDR1 LGHNT, CDR2 FRNRAP. The DNA of the CDR3 is TGTGCCAGACAGGAGAACACCGGGGAGCTGTTTTTT. The encoded protein is CARQENTGELFF.

The chain combines TRBV11-3 with TRBJ1-1; D remains ambiguous. CDR3 length: 13 residues. Trimming took off 4 bases at V and 1 base at J, with 7 bases between the two ends. Germline V gene lookup returns CDR1 SGHNT and CDR2 YENEEA. CDR3 loop: CASSSTQNTEAFF. CDR3 sequence (DNA): TGTGCCAGCAGCTCGACACAGAACACTGAAGCTTTCTTT. Full variable domain (remainder filled in from reference TRBV11-3 and TRBJ1-1): EAGVVQSPRYKIIEKKQPVAFWCNPISGHNTLYWYLQNLGQGPELLIRYENEEAVDDSQLPKDRFSAERLKGVDSTLKIQPAELGDSAVYLCASSSTQNTEAFFGQGTRLTVV.

The CDR3 DNA sequence: TGCGCCAGCAGCCCACACACCCAGGGGGCGAAAGGGTCGAACACTGAAGCTTTCTTT. Translated, it gives CASSPHTQGAKGSNTEAFF. The genes are TRBV5-1 and TRBJ1-1, with 8 nucleotides matching TRBD1. Germline loops: CDR1 SGHRS, CDR2 YFSETQ. The CDR3 extends over 19 amino acids. J was trimmed by 1 base and V by 4 bases; bases with no gene match: 18.

This clone has more than one count but fewer than ten. The chain uses TRBV19 and TRBJ1-1, with D uncertain. V was shortened by 0 bases and J by 5 bases, with 10 bases between the two germline ends. There are 14 residues in the CDR3. Germline assignment: CDR1 LNHDA and CDR2 SQIVND (reference sequence). The CDR3, as DNA: TGTGCCAGTAGTATAGATCGGTTTCGGACTGAAGCTTTCTTT. It is translated as CASSIDRFRTEAFF. The variable domain in full, completed from reference TRBV19 and TRBJ1-1, reads DGGITQSPKYLFRKEGQNVTLSCEQNLNHDAMYWYRQDPGQGLRLIYYSQIVNDFQKGDIAEGYSVSREKKESFPLTVTSAQKNPTAFYLCASSIDRFRTEAFFGQGTRLTVV.

This chain joins TRBV2 and TRBJ1-1, with 7 bases lining up with TRBD1. From germline, CDR1 is SNHLY and CDR2 FYNNEI. There are 14 residues in the CDR3. Unmatched junction bases numbered 8, after V lost 7 bases and J lost 3 bases. The CDR3 DNA is TGTGCCAGCACCAGAACAGGGGCGGACACTGAAGCTTTCTTT. Protein: CASTRTGADTEAFF.

The chain carries TRBV18 and TRBJ2-7; 11 nucleotides agree with TRBD1. V shed 5 bases, J shed 3 bases, and the junction held 6 bases outside the gene matches. CDR3 size: 15 residues. Germline assignment: CDR1 KGHSH and CDR2 LQKENI. CDR3 DNA: TGTGCCAGCTCAGGGCCGGGACAGGGGGACTACGAGCAGTACTTC. It specifies CASSGPGQGDYEQYF.

The chain uses TRBV10-3 and TRBJ2-4; 9 bases fit TRBD1. CDR3 length: 15 amino acids. The V gene's germline CDR1 is ENHRY and CDR2 SYGVKD. The J segment lost 2 bases and the V segment lost 5 bases, leaving 4 bases of the junction unmatched. The CDR3 bases are TGTGCCATCAGTCCCGGGACAGGGACCAAAAACATTCAGTACTTC. It yields the protein CAISPGTGTKNIQYF.

The rearrangement links TRBV7-2 to TRBJ2-3; TRBD1 might be the D (5 bases). CDR1 and CDR2 from the germline V gene are SGHTA and FQGNSA. V was clipped by 8 bases and J by 2 bases, with 17 bases between them. The CDR3 is made up of 15 amino acids. Here the CDR3 DNA reads TGTGCCAGCCTCGACCCTCGACAGATCACAGATACGCAGTATTTT. Translating gives CASLDPRQITDTQYF.